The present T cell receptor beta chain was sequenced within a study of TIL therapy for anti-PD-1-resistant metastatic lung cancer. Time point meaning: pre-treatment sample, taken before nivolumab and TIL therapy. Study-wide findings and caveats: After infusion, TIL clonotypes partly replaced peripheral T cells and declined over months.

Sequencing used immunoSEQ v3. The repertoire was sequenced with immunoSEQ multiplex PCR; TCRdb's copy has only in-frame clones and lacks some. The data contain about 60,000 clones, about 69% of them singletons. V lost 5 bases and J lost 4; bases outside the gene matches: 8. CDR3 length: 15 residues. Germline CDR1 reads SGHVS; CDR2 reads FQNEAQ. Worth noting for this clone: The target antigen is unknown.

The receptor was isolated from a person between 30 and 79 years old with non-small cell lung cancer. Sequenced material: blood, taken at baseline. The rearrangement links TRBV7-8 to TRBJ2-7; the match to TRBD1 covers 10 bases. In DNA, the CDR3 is TGTGCCAGCAGCAAAACGGACAGGGGGGTGTACGAGCAGTACTTC. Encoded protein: CASSKTDRGVYEQYF.